Below, 32 T cell receptor beta chains from the same sample are listed, as sequenced in a study of cytomegalovirus exposure and HLA in healthy donors. Profiling relied on immunoSEQ multiplex PCR, and the TCRdb table lists in-frame clones only, not all of them. The sample shows about 160,000 clones, approximately 87% of them seen only once. Sequences were obtained from PBMCs. The receptors were sampled from a woman between 25 and 40 years old in good health and CMV-seronegative.

The V call is TRBV5-6, the J call TRBJ2-1; 10 bases align to TRBD2. CDR3 size: 16 residues. CDR1 SGHDT and CDR2 YYEEEE come from the germline V gene. The ends lost 0 bases at V and 3 bases at J; junction bases unmatched: 3. CDR3 coding DNA: TGTGCCAGCAGCTTGGTGGCTAGCGGGAGCTACAATGAGCAGTTCTTC. This sequence encodes CASSLVASGSYNEQFF.

The V and J genes are TRBV7-2 and TRBJ2-2; TRBD1 might be the D (5 bases). Germline CDR1 SGHTA, CDR2 FQGNSA. The CDR3 is made up of 14 amino acids. V was pared by 5 bases and J by 4 bases, with 11 bases between. CDR3 coding DNA: TGTGCCAGCAGCCGCCAGGGTGGCACCGGGGAGCTGTTTTTT. Its protein is CASSRQGGTGELFF.

The CDR3 region is CASTPDPKGELFF. CDR3 nucleotides: TGTGCCAGCACCCCGGACCCAAAGGGAGAGCTGTTTTTT. This chain connects TRBV7-6 to TRBJ2-2; D is unresolved. V was trimmed by 7 bases and J by 11 bases, leaving 17 bases between them. Germline V lookup: CDR1 SGHVS, CDR2 FNYEAQ. CDR3 size: 13 residues.

The chain joins TRBV6-1 to TRBJ2-1, with 7 nucleotides matching TRBD2. V lost 2 bases to trimming and J lost 3 bases; unmatched junction nucleotides: 13. The CDR3 is 18 residues long. The germline V gene has CDR1 MNHNS and CDR2 SASEGT. In nucleotides, the CDR3 is TGTGCCAGCAGTGAATTGGACTTAGGGACTAAAGACTACAATGAGCAGTTCTTC. Translated, it gives CASSELDLGTKDYNEQFF.

The CDR3 sequence is CASSPGERGTDTQYF. CDR3 nucleotide sequence: TGTGCCAGCAGCCCCGGCGAGCGGGGCACAGATACGCAGTATTTT. The rearrangement links TRBV7-3 to TRBJ2-3; D may be TRBD2 (6 bases). V gave up 5 bases and J gave up 1 base, with 13 bases separating them. The CDR3 extends over 15 amino acids. Germline CDR1 is SGHTA and CDR2 is FQGTGA. The full variable domain, with the rest looked up from reference TRBV7-3 and TRBJ2-3, is GAGVSQTPSNKVTEKGKYVELRCDPISGHTALYWYRQSLGQGPEFLIYFQGTGAADDSGLPNDRFFAVRPEGSVSTLKIQRTERGDSAVYLCASSPGERGTDTQYFGPGTRLTVL.

The rearrangement uses TRBV28 and TRBJ2-7; D not resolved. The CDR3 length is 14 residues. Germline CDR1 reads MDHEN; CDR2 reads SYDVKM. With 5 bases removed from V and 2 bases from J, the gap between germline ends came to 13 bases. For the CDR3, the DNA is TGTGCCAGCAGTATTGGAGAATTGACCTACGAGCAGTACTTC. Translating gives CASSIGELTYEQYF.

The CDR3 DNA sequence: TGCGCCAGCAGCCAATCCGGGGGGGAGCATCAGCCCCAGCATTTT. Its translation: CASSQSGGEHQPQHF. The chain links TRBV4-1 to TRBJ1-5; D is possibly TRBD1 (5 bases). Germline V gene lookup returns CDR1 MGHRA and CDR2 YSYEKL. V dropped 2 bases and J dropped 5 bases, with 13 bases sitting between them. This CDR3 has 15 residues.

CDR3 in DNA: TGCGCCAGCAGCTTGGAGTACAGGGTCTATGGCTACACCTTC. Its translation is CASSLEYRVYGYTF. The gene calls are TRBV5-1 and TRBJ1-2, with D perhaps matching TRBD1 (6 bases). The length of the CDR3 is 14 residues. Germline-derived CDR1 and CDR2 are SGHRS and YFSETQ. Between the trimmed V and J ends, which lost 0 bases and 4 bases, there was a span of 10 bases.

V and J are TRBV4-2 and TRBJ1-5, with D uncertain. The CDR3 spans 15 residues. Trimming left V 3 bases short and J 5 bases short, with 14 bases between. Germline V lookup: CDR1 LGHNA, CDR2 YNFKEQ. As DNA, the CDR3 is TGTGCCAGCAGCCAGGAGAAAGGGTCCTATCAGCCCCAGCATTTT. It codes for CASSQEKGSYQPQHF.

J is TRBJ2-2 and V is TRBV28; TRBD1 matches 7 bases. Germline CDR1 is MDHEN and CDR2 is SYDVKM. The CDR3 sequence is 15 residues long. Germline trimming cut 4 bases from V and 3 bases from J; bases unmatched to any gene: 5. CDR3 sequence (DNA): TGTGCCAGCAGTTCCCTGGACAGGTACACCGGGGAGCTGTTTTTT. Translating gives CASSSLDRYTGELFF.

The V gene is TRBV10-3, the J gene TRBJ1-1; unclear D gene. V was cut by 3 bases and J by 5 bases, with 7 bases left in between. The CDR3 length is 12 residues. Germline CDR1 ENHRY, CDR2 SYGVKD. DNA for the CDR3: TGTGCCATCAGTGACTTCGGGACTGAAGCTTTCTTT. Encoded protein: CAISDFGTEAFF.

V usage is TRBV29-1 and J usage is TRBJ1-4; D gene unclear. The CDR3 is made up of 13 amino acids. Deletions cut 7 bases from V and 8 bases from J, with 17 bases between. Germline V gene lookup returns CDR1 SQVTM and CDR2 ANQGSEA. This CDR3 reads CSARRGFVEKLFF. For the CDR3, the DNA is TGCAGCGCCCGCCGCGGGTTTGTCGAAAAACTGTTTTTT.

V and J are TRBV4-1 and TRBJ1-3; D call uncertain. The CDR3 runs 15 residues. Deletions cut 0 bases from V and 4 bases from J, with 10 bases between. Germline V gives CDR1 MGHRA, CDR2 YSYEKL. CDR3 sequence (DNA): TGCGCCAGCAGCCAAGATACCGGGTGGGGAAACACCATATATTTT. It codes for CASSQDTGWGNTIYF.

The rearrangement uses TRBV13 and TRBJ1-4; D is ambiguous. V dropped 6 bases and J dropped 3 bases, with 14 bases sitting between them. This CDR3 spans 15 amino acids. The germline V gene has CDR1 PRHDT and CDR2 FYEKMQ (reference sequence). The CDR3 here is CASRSSGSPNEKLFF. In DNA form, the CDR3 reads TGTGCCAGCAGATCCTCGGGAAGCCCTAATGAAAAACTGTTTTTT.

The V gene is TRBV6-5, the J gene TRBJ1-4; no reliable D call. The CDR3 has 13 amino acids. Germline V gene sequence: CDR1 MNHEY, CDR2 SVGAGI. CDR3 sequence reads: CAAGIQANEKLFF. In DNA form, the CDR3 reads TGTGCAGCGGGAATTCAGGCTAATGAAAAACTGTTTTTT.

V gene TRBV7-2 combines with J gene TRBJ2-3; 7 bases agree with TRBD1. There are 16 residues in the CDR3. Germline loops: CDR1 SGHTA, CDR2 FQGNSA. V was clipped by 5 bases and J by 2 bases; unmatched bases: 10. The CDR3 DNA is TGTGCCAGCAGCGCTATACCGGGACAGATCACAGATACGCAGTATTTT. Protein: CASSAIPGQITDTQYF. Full variable domain (rest looked up from reference TRBV7-2 and TRBJ2-3): GAGVSQSPSNKVTEKGKDVELRCDPISGHTALYWYRQSLGQGLEFLIYFQGNSAPDKSGLPSDRFSAERTGGSVSTLTIQRTQQEDSAVYLCASSAIPGQITDTQYFGPGTRLTVL.

Only a few counts were recorded for this clone. The gene calls are TRBV28 and TRBJ2-7; 7 bases align to TRBD2. J was trimmed by 3 bases and V by 3 bases; bases with no gene match: 11. The CDR3 contains 16 residues. From germline, CDR1 is MDHEN and CDR2 SYDVKM. The CDR3 region has the DNA TGTGCCAGCAGTTTCGTTGCAGCTAGCGGACACTACGAGCAGTACTTC. Translating it yields CASSFVAASGHYEQYF.

The V gene is TRBV11-3, the J gene TRBJ2-2; 10 bases line up with TRBD1. The V segment lost 0 bases and the J segment 4 bases; nucleotides outside the gene matches: 5. The CDR3 spans 17 residues. The germline V gene has CDR1 SGHNT and CDR2 YENEEA. The CDR3: CASSLDGTGAGTGELFF. The CDR3 DNA follows: TGTGCCAGCAGCTTAGACGGGACAGGGGCGGGCACCGGGGAGCTGTTTTTT.

The chain carries TRBV27 and TRBJ2-5; D unresolved. The CDR3 has 12 amino acids. The V end was cut by 5 bases, the J end by 5 bases, with 9 bases between. Germline V gene data show CDR1 as MNHEY and CDR2 as SMNVEV (reference sequence). The DNA for the CDR3 is TGTGCCAGCAGTCGCCCCGGGGAGACCCAGTACTTC. Encoded protein: CASSRPGETQYF.

This chain connects TRBV9 to TRBJ2-3; TRBD1 agrees at 7 bases. The junction had 4 bases not matched to a gene; V was cut back by 3 bases and J by 3 bases. Germline assignment: CDR1 SGDLS and CDR2 YYNGEE. CDR3 length equals 14 residues. The CDR3 loop reads CASSGQGLTDTQYF. The CDR3 nucleotides read TGTGCCAGCAGCGGACAGGGTTTGACAGATACGCAGTATTTT.

The rearrangement joins TRBV16 to TRBJ2-5; D is unclear. Trimming pared 4 bases from V and 5 bases from J, leaving 14 bases between. Germline CDR1 and CDR2: KGHSY and FQNENV. The CDR3 consists of 14 residues. The CDR3, as DNA: TGTGCCAGCAGCCGTGGTAGCCGAGAGGAGACCCAGTACTTC. Amino acids: CASSRGSREETQYF.

This chain connects TRBV28 to TRBJ2-7; possibly TRBD1 for D (5 bases). CDR3 size: 11 residues. Germline V gene lookup returns CDR1 MDHEN and CDR2 SYDVKM. Trimming pared 5 bases from V and 4 bases from J, leaving 6 bases between. For the CDR3, the DNA is TGTGCCAGCAGTAGGGGATACGAGCAGTACTTC. This codes for CASSRGYEQYF.

The rearrangement uses TRBV28 and TRBJ1-1; 8 bases are a match to TRBD1. The CDR3 consists of 13 residues. Trimming cost V 7 bases and J 3 bases; bases outside gene matches: 4. Germline values: CDR1 MDHEN, CDR2 SYDVKM. The CDR3 is CASIGQGYTEAFF. Here the CDR3 DNA reads TGTGCCAGCATAGGACAGGGTTACACTGAAGCTTTCTTT.

The chain joins TRBV29-1 to TRBJ2-1; the D gene could be TRBD1 or TRBD2 (5 bases each). CDR3 length: 14 amino acids. CDR1 is SQVTM, CDR2 ANQGSEA, per germline. V dropped 4 bases and J dropped 7 bases, with 17 bases sitting between them. The CDR3: CSVALLRGDNEQFF. CDR3 bases: TGCAGCGTTGCACTCCTCCGAGGGGATAATGAGCAGTTCTTC.

The V gene is TRBV19, the J gene TRBJ1-1; D remains ambiguous. CDR1 and CDR2 from the germline V gene are LNHDA and SQIVND (reference sequence). This CDR3 contains 14 residues. Trimming took off 4 bases at V and 1 base at J, with 10 bases between the two ends. The CDR3 loop is CASSTLIKNTEAFF. The DNA of the CDR3 is TGTGCCAGTAGTACCCTAATCAAGAACACTGAAGCTTTCTTT.

This clone was seen more than once but under ten times. J is TRBJ1-3 and V is TRBV7-2; D not resolved. The V gene lost 6 bases and the J gene lost 0 bases, with 15 bases spanning the gap. Germline V CDR1 and CDR2: SGHTA, FQGNSA. This CDR3 comprises 16 residues. CDR3 nucleotides: TGTGCCAGCAGGGGGTCGGTGGGAAGCTCTGGAAACACCATATATTTT. This gives the protein CASRGSVGSSGNTIYF.

The chain carries TRBV4-2 and TRBJ1-1; D not certain. Between the trimmed V and J ends, which lost 1 base and 0 bases, there was a span of 12 bases. CDR3 size: 16 residues. The germline gives CDR1 LGHNA, CDR2 YNFKEQ. CDR3 sequence reads: CASSQAAPVLNTEAFF. The CDR3 coding sequence is TGTGCCAGCAGCCAAGCAGCGCCAGTGCTGAACACTGAAGCTTTCTTT.

The chain couples TRBV19 to TRBJ2-2; possible D gene TRBD2, 5 bases. Germline assignment: CDR1 LNHDA and CDR2 SQIVND (reference sequence). With 1 base removed from V and 0 bases from J, the gap between germline ends came to 9 bases. The CDR3 loop spans 16 amino acids. For the CDR3, the DNA is TGTGCCAGTAGTATAGGGACTGGGGCGAACACCGGGGAGCTGTTTTTT. Residues: CASSIGTGANTGELFF.

This clone was seen a single time. CDR3 coding DNA: TGCGCCAGCAGCCAAGATGCGCGGGCTTCCTACGAGCAGTACTTC. The encoded protein is CASSQDARASYEQYF. The rearrangement joins TRBV4-1 to TRBJ2-7; possible D gene TRBD2, 5 bases. Germline CDR1 is MGHRA and CDR2 is YSYEKL. V lost 0 bases and J lost 1, with 10 bases in between. CDR3 length: 15 amino acids.

The CDR3 spells CASSPHENEQFF. Written as DNA, the CDR3 is TGTGCCAGCAGCCCCCACGAAAATGAGCAGTTCTTC. The rearrangement uses TRBV9 and TRBJ2-1, with D hard to call. The germline V gene encodes CDR1 SGDLS and CDR2 YYNGEE. The CDR3 totals 12 residues. Trimming shortened V by 4 bases and J by 7 bases, and 9 bases separated the two germline ends.

The chain links TRBV6-5 to TRBJ2-1; D remains unclear. Trimming removed 6 bases at V and 4 bases at J, with 4 bases between. This CDR3 has 11 amino acids. Germline V gene lookup returns CDR1 MNHEY and CDR2 SVGAGI. This CDR3 is CASSRYNEQFF. In nucleotides, the CDR3 is TGTGCCAGCAGCCGTTACAATGAGCAGTTCTTC.

V usage is TRBV28 and J usage is TRBJ2-7; TRBD2 agrees at 10 bases. Unmatched junction bases numbered 8, after V lost 6 bases and J lost 3 bases. Germline CDR1 and CDR2: MDHEN and SYDVKM. CDR3 length: 15 residues. CDR3 in amino acids: CASSTVASGSYEQYF. Here the CDR3 DNA reads TGTGCCAGCAGCACCGTGGCTAGCGGGAGCTACGAGCAGTACTTC. The entire variable domain, with the rest obtained from reference TRBV28 and TRBJ2-7, is as follows: DVKVTQSSRYLVKRTGEKVFLECVQDMDHENMFWYRQDPGLGLRLIYFSYDVKMKEKGDIPEGYSVSREKKERFSLILESASTNQTSMYLCASSTVASGSYEQYFGPGTRLTVT.